This T cell receptor (beta chain) was identified during a study of T cell responses to AZD1222 COVID-19 vaccine. The table came from immunoSEQ multiplex PCR; TCRdb's copy has only in-frame clones and leaves some out. The data contain approximately 130,000 clones, over 85% of them singletons. The source of this sequence is an adult in good health. The sample here was peripheral blood, taken on day 0 of AZD1222 vaccination.

CDR3 DNA sequence: TGTGCCAGCAGTAGACTAGCGGGAGGGCGCGGGGAGCTGTTTTTT. It is translated as CASSRLAGGRGELFF. V and J are TRBV28 and TRBJ2-2; 14 bases are shared with TRBD2. The CDR3 is 15 residues long. Germline V gene data show CDR1 as MDHEN and CDR2 as SYDVKM. V shed 5 bases, J shed 7 bases, and the junction held 3 bases outside the gene matches.